These T cell receptor beta chains were read from a single sample in a study of tumor-infiltrating lymphocytes in primary liver carcinoma. A single record per CDR3 protein comes from TCRdb applying MiXCR to the multiplex PCR reads. The sample consists of hundreds of thousands of distinct CDR3 sequences, nearly 60% of them appearing once. Specimen: peripheral blood. The receptors here all came from a woman under 40 with primary liver carcinoma and hepatitis B virus infection. CDR3s include the opening cysteine and the closing phenylalanine or tryptophan. The order of the fields is clone size, V gene, J gene, D gene, CDR3 protein, CDR3 DNA. The D gene is left open where the match is weak. The listing skips clone size in some rows; elsewhere it reads once, few, many or a size class.

clone size: .; V gene: TRBV6-2/TRBV6-3; J gene: TRBJ1-6; D gene: .; CDR3 protein: CASVPGLSNSPLHF; CDR3 DNA: TGTGCCAGCGTCCCGGGGTTATCGAATTCACCCCTCCACTTT
clone size: many; V gene: TRBV12-3/TRBV12-4; J gene: TRBJ1-5; D gene: TRBD1; CDR3 protein: CASSPQGGNQPQHF; CDR3 DNA: TGTGCCAGCAGCCCCCAGGGGGGCAATCAGCCCCAGCATTTT
clone size: few; V gene: TRBV29-1; J gene: TRBJ1-1; D gene: .; CDR3 protein: CSVGPTREKAFF; CDR3 DNA: TGCAGCGTGGGACCGACAAGGGAAAAAGCTTTCTTT
clone size: .; V gene: TRBV4-1; J gene: TRBJ2-7; D gene: TRBD1; CDR3 protein: CASSYRDRAYEQYF; CDR3 DNA: TGCGCCAGCAGCTACCGGGACAGGGCTTACGAGCAGTACTTC
clone size: .; V gene: TRBV4-1; J gene: TRBJ2-1; D gene: .; CDR3 protein: CASSRTVGGPNEQFF; CDR3 DNA: TGCGCCAGCAGCCGGACAGTGGGAGGGCCGAATGAGCAGTTCTTC
clone size: few; V gene: TRBV30; J gene: TRBJ2-3; D gene: TRBD2; CDR3 protein: CAWNPAGGPGDTQYF; CDR3 DNA: TGTGCCTGGAATCCCGCGGGAGGGCCAGGAGATACGCAGTATTTT
clone size: once; V gene: TRBV11-3; J gene: TRBJ2-3; D gene: .; CDR3 protein: CASSLSFRPLRTDTQYF; CDR3 DNA: TGTGCCAGCAGCTTATCGTTTCGGCCGCTACGGACAGATACGCAGTATTTT
clone size: .; V gene: TRBV4-1; J gene: TRBJ2-7; D gene: TRBD1; CDR3 protein: CASSQAPTGSDEQYF; CDR3 DNA: TGCGCCAGCAGCCAAGCTCCGACAGGGTCCGACGAGCAGTACTTC
clone size: .; V gene: TRBV5-1; J gene: TRBJ2-2; D gene: .; CDR3 protein: CASSHSTGELFF; CDR3 DNA: TGCGCCAGCAGCCATTCTACCGGGGAGCTGTTTTTT
clone size: many; V gene: TRBV12-3/TRBV12-4; J gene: TRBJ1-4; D gene: .; CDR3 protein: CASSPVGHNEKLFF; CDR3 DNA: TGTGCCAGCAGCCCAGTCGGCCATAATGAAAAACTGTTTTTT
clone size: .; V gene: TRBV6-6; J gene: TRBJ1-5; D gene: TRBD1; CDR3 protein: CANSYSAAGGGQPQHF; CDR3 DNA: TGTGCCAACAGTTACTCGGCGGCAGGGGGCGGACAGCCCCAGCATTTT
clone size: .; V gene: TRBV10-2; J gene: TRBJ2-5; D gene: .; CDR3 protein: CASTSSADFQETQYF; CDR3 DNA: TGCGCCAGCACCTCATCAGCGGACTTCCAAGAGACCCAGTACTTC
clone size: .; V gene: TRBV13; J gene: TRBJ1-6; D gene: .; CDR3 protein: CASSPRQYNSSLHF; CDR3 DNA: TGTGCCAGCAGCCCTAGACAGTATAATTCATCCCTCCACTTT
clone size: .; V gene: TRBV6-5; J gene: TRBJ1-5; D gene: .; CDR3 protein: CASWLSSSTGPQHF; CDR3 DNA: TGTGCCAGCTGGTTGAGCTCGTCGACGGGGCCCCAGCATTTT
clone size: .; V gene: TRBV5-4; J gene: TRBJ2-7; D gene: .; CDR3 protein: CASSSGTPMPYEQYF; CDR3 DNA: TGTGCCAGCAGCTCTGGGACTCCTATGCCCTACGAGCAGTACTTC
clone size: .; V gene: TRBV12-3/TRBV12-4; J gene: TRBJ2-7; D gene: .; CDR3 protein: CAGSPAGGVGEQYF; CDR3 DNA: TGTGCCGGCAGTCCCGCTGGGGGAGTTGGGGAGCAGTACTTC
clone size: many; V gene: TRBV11-3; J gene: TRBJ2-1; D gene: TRBD2; CDR3 protein: CASSFSIAAGEVNEQFF; CDR3 DNA: TGTGCCAGCAGCTTTAGTATAGCAGCGGGAGAGGTCAATGAGCAGTTCTTC
clone size: .; V gene: TRBV6-5; J gene: TRBJ2-2; D gene: .; CDR3 protein: CASSYSSGSNTGELFF; CDR3 DNA: TGTGCCAGCAGTTACTCGAGCGGGTCGAACACCGGGGAGCTGTTTTTT
clone size: .; V gene: TRBV12-5; J gene: TRBJ1-1; D gene: TRBD1; CDR3 protein: CASAGTGMNTEAFF; CDR3 DNA: TGTGCTAGTGCCGGGACAGGGATGAACACTGAAGCTTTCTTT
clone size: many; V gene: TRBV6-5; J gene: TRBJ2-4; D gene: TRBD2; CDR3 protein: CASKGGKSIQYF; CDR3 DNA: TGTGCCAGTAAGGGAGGGAAGAGCATTCAGTACTTC
clone size: many; V gene: TRBV4-2; J gene: TRBJ2-6; D gene: .; CDR3 protein: CASSQPFEAGANVLTF; CDR3 DNA: TGTGCCAGCAGCCAACCCTTCGAAGCCGGGGCCAACGTCCTGACTTTC
clone size: .; V gene: TRBV19; J gene: TRBJ2-7; D gene: .; CDR3 protein: CATSTGTSYEQYF; CDR3 DNA: TGTGCCACCTCAACGGGAACCTCCTACGAGCAGTACTTC
clone size: .; V gene: TRBV4-2; J gene: TRBJ1-2; D gene: .; CDR3 protein: CASSPNQGSYGYTF; CDR3 DNA: TGTGCCAGCAGCCCGAATCAGGGTAGCTATGGCTACACCTTC
clone size: .; V gene: TRBV7-2; J gene: TRBJ1-5; D gene: .; CDR3 protein: CASSHDRSPNQPQHF; CDR3 DNA: TGTGCCAGCAGCCATGACAGGTCCCCTAATCAGCCCCAGCATTTT
clone size: .; V gene: TRBV11-2; J gene: TRBJ1-1; D gene: TRBD1; CDR3 protein: CASSRPGGATGAFF; CDR3 DNA: TGCGCCAGCAGCCGTCCAGGGGGGGCGACTGGAGCTTTCTTT
clone size: .; V gene: TRBV14; J gene: TRBJ2-3; D gene: TRBD2; CDR3 protein: CASSHEGSLAASTDTQYF; CDR3 DNA: TGTGCCAGCAGCCACGAAGGGAGCCTAGCGGCTAGCACGGATACGCAGTATTTT
clone size: medium-sized; V gene: TRBV11-2; J gene: TRBJ2-4; D gene: TRBD1; CDR3 protein: CASSLRQGLAKNIQYF; CDR3 DNA: TGTGCCAGCAGCCTACGACAGGGCTTAGCCAAAAACATTCAGTACTTC
clone size: .; V gene: TRBV11-2; J gene: TRBJ2-4; D gene: TRBD1; CDR3 protein: CAGSTPTGIVYIQYF; CDR3 DNA: TGTGCCGGCAGTACACCGACAGGGATTGTGTACATTCAGTACTTC
clone size: .; V gene: TRBV11-2; J gene: TRBJ1-2; D gene: .; CDR3 protein: CASSHGGLAFSYTF; CDR3 DNA: TGTGCCAGCAGCCACGGAGGGCTGGCCTTTAGCTACACCTTC
clone size: .; V gene: TRBV30; J gene: TRBJ1-2; D gene: TRBD1; CDR3 protein: CARDRGYGYTF; CDR3 DNA: TGTGCCCGGGACAGGGGCTATGGCTACACCTTC
clone size: .; V gene: TRBV28; J gene: TRBJ2-7; D gene: TRBD2; CDR3 protein: CASSPPGTSYRYEQYF; CDR3 DNA: TGTGCCAGCAGTCCACCCGGGACTAGCTACCGGTACGAGCAGTACTTC
clone size: once; V gene: TRBV12-3/TRBV12-4; J gene: TRBJ2-7; D gene: TRBD2; CDR3 protein: CASCLAGGPTYEQYF; CDR3 DNA: TGTGCCAGCTGTCTAGCGGGAGGCCCTACCTATGAGCAGTACTTC
clone size: few; V gene: TRBV10-1; J gene: TRBJ2-7; D gene: .; CDR3 protein: CASSELQRGEQYF; CDR3 DNA: TGCGCCAGCAGTGAATTACAGAGGGGGGAGCAGTACTTC
clone size: .; V gene: TRBV11-2; J gene: TRBJ1-1; D gene: .; CDR3 protein: CASSFRGGFTEASF; CDR3 DNA: TGTGCCAGCAGCTTTCGGGGGGGGTTCACTGAAGCTTCCTTT
clone size: few; V gene: TRBV11-3; J gene: TRBJ2-3; D gene: .; CDR3 protein: CASSLGFTSWRLTGTQYF; CDR3 DNA: TGTGCCAGCAGCTTAGGGTTTACTAGCTGGAGGCTCACAGGTACGCAGTATTTT
clone size: few; V gene: TRBV29-1; J gene: TRBJ2-1; D gene: .; CDR3 protein: CSVEALNNEQFF; CDR3 DNA: TGCAGCGTTGAGGCACTTAACAATGAGCAGTTCTTC
clone size: .; V gene: TRBV12-3/TRBV12-4; J gene: TRBJ2-7; D gene: .; CDR3 protein: CARSKTAGIQPLYEQYF; CDR3 DNA: TGTGCCCGCAGCAAAACCGCAGGGATCCAACCCCTATACGAGCAGTACTTC